The rows below give T cell receptor beta chains drawn from one sample of a study of shared clonotypes between healthy human individuals. The protocol was immunoSEQ multiplex PCR, while the TCRdb copy is restricted to in-frame clones and leaves out a portion. The sample shows roughly 2.5 million clones, approximately 94% of them seen only once. The source material was naive CD4+ T cells sorted from blood. The receptors shown here come from a man aged 18 to 29 in good health. Each CDR3 is given with its conserved first and last residue. D genes are given only for firm matches. Rows give clone size only sometimes, using once, few, many, or a class for an expanded clone.

v_gene	abundance	j_gene	d_gene	CDR3nt	CDR3aa
TRBV18	-	TRBJ2-6	TRBD1	TGTGCCAGCTCACCACAGGGGGCGATCTCTGGGGCCAACGTCCTGACTTTC	CASSPQGAISGANVLTF
TRBV5-1	-	TRBJ2-1	TRBD1	TGCGCCAGCAGCACAGGGGGCTATGAGCAGTTCTTC	CASSTGGYEQFF
TRBV30	-	TRBJ1-5	TRBD1	TGTGCCTGGAGTGCTAGACAGGGTGGTCAGCCCCAGCATTTT	CAWSARQGGQPQHF
TRBV7-9	-	TRBJ2-1	TRBD1	TGTGCCAGCACCATGACAGGGCTCGATGAGCAGTTCTTC	CASTMTGLDEQFF
TRBV29-1	-	TRBJ1-1	TRBD1	TGCAGCGTCTGGGGACAGATGAACACTGAAGCTTTCTTT	CSVWGQMNTEAFF
TRBV4-3	-	TRBJ1-1	-	TGCGCCAGCAGCCCCCCGGGACAGAACACTGAAGCTTTCTTT	CASSPPGQNTEAFF
TRBV28	-	TRBJ1-2	-	TGTGCCAGCAACGCGGGCCGCTATGGCTACACCTTC	CASNAGRYGYTF
TRBV7-2	-	TRBJ2-1	TRBD2	TGTGCCAGCAGCCCCTACGGACTAGCCGGCGGTGAGCAGTTCTTC	CASSPYGLAGGEQFF
TRBV19	-	TRBJ1-2	-	TGTGCCAGTAGTGCCTTCTTAGGTGGGGGAGCATATGGCTACACCTTC	CASSAFLGGGAYGYTF
TRBV9	-	TRBJ2-1	TRBD2	TGTGCCAGCCAGCGGGAGATGGGTGAGCAGTTCTTC	CASQREMGEQFF
TRBV7-2	-	TRBJ2-3	TRBD2	TGTGCCAGCAGCTTAGACGGCCTAGCGGGAAGCACAGATACGCAGTATTTT	CASSLDGLAGSTDTQYF
TRBV5-4	-	TRBJ2-3	-	TGTGCCAGCAGCTTGGCACTCAGCACAGATACGCAGTATTTT	CASSLALSTDTQYF
TRBV18	once	TRBJ1-1	-	TGTGCCAGCTCACCACTTGGGGGGGCTGACACTGAAGCTTTCTTT	CASSPLGGADTEAFF
TRBV19	-	TRBJ1-1	-	TGTGCCAGTACCCCGGAGGGGGTGACCTCTAGCACTGAAGCTTTCTTT	CASTPEGVTSSTEAFF
TRBV11-2	-	TRBJ2-7	TRBD1	TGTGCCAGCAGCTTATTACAGGGGGCCTACGAGCAGTACTTC	CASSLLQGAYEQYF
TRBV9	-	TRBJ2-6	TRBD1	TGTGCCAGCAGCCCCAGACAGGGGGTGCCTGGGGCCAACGTCCTGACTTTC	CASSPRQGVPGANVLTF
TRBV19	-	TRBJ2-7	-	TGTGCCAGTAGTAGAGGCATTGGGGCTGGCGAGCAGTACTTC	CASSRGIGAGEQYF